This T cell receptor (beta chain) came from a study of graft-versus-host responses after intestinal transplantation. The assay was immunoSEQ multiplex PCR, and TCRdb's table has in-frame clones only and misses some. The sample lists 77,000 or so clones, about 94% occurring once. Concerning this clone itself: Its cognate antigen is unknown.

Deletions cut 0 bases from V and 3 bases from J, with 13 bases between. The germline V gene encodes CDR1 WNHNN and CDR2 SYGVQD (reference sequence). CDR3 length equals 16 residues. This chain links TRBV10-1 with TRBJ2-3; D is perhaps TRBD1 or TRBD2 (6 bases each). Specimen: unstimulated CD8+ T cells sorted from spleen or lymph node cells, collected before intestinal transplant. This TCR was recovered from a human donor who received an intestinal transplant. Written as DNA, the CDR3 is TGCGCCAGCAGTGAGTCCTGGGGGGCGCTGACAGATACGCAGTATTTT. This sequence encodes CASSESWGALTDTQYF.